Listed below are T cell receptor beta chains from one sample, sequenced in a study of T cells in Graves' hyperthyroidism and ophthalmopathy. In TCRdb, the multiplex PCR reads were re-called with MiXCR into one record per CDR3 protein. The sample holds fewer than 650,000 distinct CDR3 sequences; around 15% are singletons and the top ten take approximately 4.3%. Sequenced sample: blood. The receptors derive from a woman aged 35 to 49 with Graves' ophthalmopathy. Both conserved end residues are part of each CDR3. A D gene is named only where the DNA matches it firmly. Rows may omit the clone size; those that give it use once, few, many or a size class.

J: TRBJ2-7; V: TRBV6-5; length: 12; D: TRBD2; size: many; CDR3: CASRGLAYEQYF; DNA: TGTGCCAGCAGGGGACTAGCCTACGAGCAGTACTTC
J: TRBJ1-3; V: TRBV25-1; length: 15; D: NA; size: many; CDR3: CASSEFSSSGNTIYF; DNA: TGTGCCAGCAGTGAATTCAGCAGCTCTGGAAACACCATATATTTT
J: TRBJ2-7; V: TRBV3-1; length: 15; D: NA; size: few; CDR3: CASSQEDSTIYEQYF; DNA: TGTGCCAGCAGCCAAGAAGACAGTACCATCTACGAGCAGTACTTC
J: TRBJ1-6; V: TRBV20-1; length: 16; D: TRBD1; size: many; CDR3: CSARDLGQGGDSPLHF; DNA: TGCAGTGCTAGAGATCTGGGACAGGGTGGCGATTCACCCCTCCACTTT
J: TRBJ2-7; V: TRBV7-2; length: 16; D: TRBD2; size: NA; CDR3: CASSLAAGGPSYEQYF; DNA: TGTGCCAGCAGCTTAGCCGCGGGAGGGCCGAGCTACGAGCAGTACTTC
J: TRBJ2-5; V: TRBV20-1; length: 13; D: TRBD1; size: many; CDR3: CSASSPGGETQYF; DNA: TGCAGTGCTAGCTCCCCAGGGGGTGAGACCCAGTACTTC
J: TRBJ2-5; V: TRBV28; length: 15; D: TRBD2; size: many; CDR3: CASCLGLADQETQYF; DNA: TGTGCCAGTTGTTTGGGACTAGCGGACCAAGAGACCCAGTACTTC
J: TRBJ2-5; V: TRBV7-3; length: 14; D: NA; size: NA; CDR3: CASSLAGKQETQYF; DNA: TGTGCCAGCAGCTTAGCCGGGAAGCAAGAGACCCAGTACTTC
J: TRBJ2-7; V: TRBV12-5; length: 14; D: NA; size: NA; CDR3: CASGLSGINYEQYF; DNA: TGTGCTAGTGGTTTGTCGGGTATCAACTACGAGCAGTACTTC
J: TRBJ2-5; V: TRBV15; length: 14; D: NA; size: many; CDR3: CATSRDRQGETQYF; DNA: TGTGCCACCAGCAGAGATCGGCAGGGCGAGACCCAGTACTTC